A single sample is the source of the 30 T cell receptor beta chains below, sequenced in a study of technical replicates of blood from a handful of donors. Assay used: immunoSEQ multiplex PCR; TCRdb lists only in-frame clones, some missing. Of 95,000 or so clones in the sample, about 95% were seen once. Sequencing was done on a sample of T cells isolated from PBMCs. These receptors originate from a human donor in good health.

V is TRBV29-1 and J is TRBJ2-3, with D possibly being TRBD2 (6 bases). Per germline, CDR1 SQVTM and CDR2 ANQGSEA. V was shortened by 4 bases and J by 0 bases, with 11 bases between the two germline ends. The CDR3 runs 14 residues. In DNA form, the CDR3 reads TGCAGCGTTGGAAGGAGGGACAGCACAGATACGCAGTATTTT. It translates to CSVGRRDSTDTQYF.

The CDR3, as DNA: TGTGCCAGCAGCACCGGGAGCTCTGGAAACACCATATATTTT. Amino acids: CASSTGSSGNTIYF. J is TRBJ1-3 and V is TRBV6-5; D unclear. The V gene lost 6 bases and the J gene lost 0 bases, with 9 bases spanning the gap. The CDR3 has 14 amino acids. The V gene's germline CDR1 is MNHEY and CDR2 SVGAGI.

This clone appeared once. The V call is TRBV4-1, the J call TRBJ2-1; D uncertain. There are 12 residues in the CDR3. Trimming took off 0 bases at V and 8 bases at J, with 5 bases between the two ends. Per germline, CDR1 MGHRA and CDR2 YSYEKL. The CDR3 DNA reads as TGCGCCAGCAGCCAAGATAACTATGAGCAGTTCTTC. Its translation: CASSQDNYEQFF.

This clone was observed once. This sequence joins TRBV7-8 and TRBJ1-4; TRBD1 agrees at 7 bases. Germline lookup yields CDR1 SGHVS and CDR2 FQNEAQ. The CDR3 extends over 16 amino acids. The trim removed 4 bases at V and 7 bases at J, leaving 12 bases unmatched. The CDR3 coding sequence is TGTGCCAGCAGCTCTGTATCAGGGGGTCGCGGTGAAAAACTGTTTTTT. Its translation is CASSSVSGGRGEKLFF.

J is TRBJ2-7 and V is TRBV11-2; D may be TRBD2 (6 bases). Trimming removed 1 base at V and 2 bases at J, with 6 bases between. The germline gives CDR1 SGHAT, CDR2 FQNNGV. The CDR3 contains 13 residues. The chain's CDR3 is CASSLGGTYEQYF. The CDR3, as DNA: TGTGCCAGCAGCTTAGGCGGGACCTACGAGCAGTACTTC.

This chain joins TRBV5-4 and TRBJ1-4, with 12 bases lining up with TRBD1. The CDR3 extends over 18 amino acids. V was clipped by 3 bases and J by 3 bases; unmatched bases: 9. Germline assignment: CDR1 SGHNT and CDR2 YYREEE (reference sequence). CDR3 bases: TGTGCCAGCAGCTCGGGGACAGGGGGCGCGAAAGCTAATGAAAAACTGTTTTTT. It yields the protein CASSSGTGGAKANEKLFF.

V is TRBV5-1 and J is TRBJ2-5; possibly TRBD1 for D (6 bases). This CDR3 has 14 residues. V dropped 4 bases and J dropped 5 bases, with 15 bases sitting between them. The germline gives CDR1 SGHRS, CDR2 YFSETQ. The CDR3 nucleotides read TGCGCCAGCAGCCTTCTCCAGGGGCGTGAGACCCAGTACTTC. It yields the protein CASSLLQGRETQYF.

In DNA form, the CDR3 reads TGTGCCAGCAGCTTGGACAGGGTTACCTATGGCTACACCTTC. The encoded protein is CASSLDRVTYGYTF. The chain is built from TRBV5-4 and TRBJ1-2, with a weak D call TRBD1 (6 bases). CDR1 SGHNT and CDR2 YYREEE come from the germline V gene (reference sequence). This CDR3 has 14 residues. V lost 0 bases and J 4 bases, leaving 10 bases between the germline ends. Supplemented by reference TRBV5-4 and TRBJ1-2, the full variable domain reads ETGVTQSPTHLIKTRGQQVTLRCSSQSGHNTVSWYQQALGQGPQFIFQYYREEENGRGNFPPRFSGLQFPNYSSELNVNALELDDSALYLCASSLDRVTYGYTFGSGTRLTVV.

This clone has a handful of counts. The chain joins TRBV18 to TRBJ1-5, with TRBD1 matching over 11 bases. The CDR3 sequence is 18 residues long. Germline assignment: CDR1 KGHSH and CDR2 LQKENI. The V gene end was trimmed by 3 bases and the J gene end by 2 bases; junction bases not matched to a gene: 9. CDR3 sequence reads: CASSPLRTGGSGNQPQHF. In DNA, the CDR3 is TGTGCCAGCTCACCCCTTAGGACAGGGGGCTCCGGCAATCAGCCCCAGCATTTT. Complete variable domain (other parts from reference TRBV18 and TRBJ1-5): NAGVMQNPRHLVRRRGQEARLRCSPMKGHSHVYWYRQLPEEGLKFMVYLQKENIIDESGMPKERFSAEFPKEGPSILRIQQVVRGDSAAYFCASSPLRTGGSGNQPQHFGDGTRLSIL.

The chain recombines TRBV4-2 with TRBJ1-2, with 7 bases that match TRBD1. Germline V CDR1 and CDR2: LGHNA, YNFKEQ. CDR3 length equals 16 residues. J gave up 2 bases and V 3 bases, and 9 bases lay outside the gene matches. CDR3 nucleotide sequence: TGTGCCAGCAGCCAGGAACCGGGACAGAAGAACTATGGCTACACCTTC. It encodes CASSQEPGQKNYGYTF.

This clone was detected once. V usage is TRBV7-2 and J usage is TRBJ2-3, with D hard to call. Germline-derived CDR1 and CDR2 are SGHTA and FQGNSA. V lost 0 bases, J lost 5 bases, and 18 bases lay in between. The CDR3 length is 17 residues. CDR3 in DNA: TGTGCCAGCAGCTTAGCCACCAGTAGCCCCCCGGTAGATACGCAGTATTTT. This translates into CASSLATSSPPVDTQYF.

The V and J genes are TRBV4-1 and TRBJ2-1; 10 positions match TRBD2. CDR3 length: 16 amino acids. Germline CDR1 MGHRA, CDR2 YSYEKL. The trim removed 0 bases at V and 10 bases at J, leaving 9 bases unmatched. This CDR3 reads CASSQDYSLAGDEQFF. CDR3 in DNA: TGCGCCAGCAGCCAAGACTATTCCCTAGCGGGAGACGAGCAGTTCTTC.

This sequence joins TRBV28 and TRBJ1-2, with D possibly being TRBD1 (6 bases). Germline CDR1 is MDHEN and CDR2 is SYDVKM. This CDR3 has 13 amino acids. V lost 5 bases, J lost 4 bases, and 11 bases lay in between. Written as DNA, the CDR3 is TGTGCCAGCAGTCCCCGACAGGCCTATGGCTACACCTTC. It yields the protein CASSPRQAYGYTF.

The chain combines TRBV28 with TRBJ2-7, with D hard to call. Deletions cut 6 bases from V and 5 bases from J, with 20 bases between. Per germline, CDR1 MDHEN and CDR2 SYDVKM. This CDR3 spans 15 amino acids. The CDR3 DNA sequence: TGTGCCAGCAGCCTCACCATGACACTCACGGACGAGCAGTACTTC. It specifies CASSLTMTLTDEQYF.

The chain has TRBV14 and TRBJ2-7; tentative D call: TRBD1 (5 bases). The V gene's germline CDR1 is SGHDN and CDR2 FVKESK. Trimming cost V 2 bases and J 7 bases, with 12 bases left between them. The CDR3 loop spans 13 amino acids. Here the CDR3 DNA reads TGTGCCAGCAGCCAAAACGTGCCAGGGGAGCAGTACTTC. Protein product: CASSQNVPGEQYF.

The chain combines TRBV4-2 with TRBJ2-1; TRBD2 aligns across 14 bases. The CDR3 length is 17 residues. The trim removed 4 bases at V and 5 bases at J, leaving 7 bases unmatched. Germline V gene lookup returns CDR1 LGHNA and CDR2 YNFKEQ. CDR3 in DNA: TGTGCCAGCAGCCCAAGACTAGCGGGAGGGCCCAACAATGAGCAGTTCTTC. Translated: CASSPRLAGGPNNEQFF.

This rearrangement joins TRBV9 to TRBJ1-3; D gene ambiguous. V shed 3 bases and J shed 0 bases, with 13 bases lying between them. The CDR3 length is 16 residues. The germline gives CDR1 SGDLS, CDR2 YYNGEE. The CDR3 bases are TGTGCCAGCAGCGACCCCCCCGCGAGCTCTGGAAACACCATATATTTT. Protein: CASSDPPASSGNTIYF. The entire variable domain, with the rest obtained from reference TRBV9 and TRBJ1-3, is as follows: DSGVTQTPKHLITATGQRVTLRCSPRSGDLSVYWYQQSLDQGLQFLIQYYNGEERAKGNILERFSAQQFPDLHSELNLSSLELGDSALYFCASSDPPASSGNTIYFGEGSWLTVV.

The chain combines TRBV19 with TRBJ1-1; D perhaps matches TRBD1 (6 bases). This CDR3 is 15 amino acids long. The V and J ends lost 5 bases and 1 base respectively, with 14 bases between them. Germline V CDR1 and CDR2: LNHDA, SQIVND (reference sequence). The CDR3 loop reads CASSPETGWNTEAFF. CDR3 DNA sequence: TGTGCCAGTAGTCCCGAGACAGGCTGGAACACTGAAGCTTTCTTT. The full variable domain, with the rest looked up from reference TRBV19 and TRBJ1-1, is DGGITQSPKYLFRKEGQNVTLSCEQNLNHDAMYWYRQDPGQGLRLIYYSQIVNDFQKGDIAEGYSVSREKKESFPLTVTSAQKNPTAFYLCASSPETGWNTEAFFGQGTRLTVV.

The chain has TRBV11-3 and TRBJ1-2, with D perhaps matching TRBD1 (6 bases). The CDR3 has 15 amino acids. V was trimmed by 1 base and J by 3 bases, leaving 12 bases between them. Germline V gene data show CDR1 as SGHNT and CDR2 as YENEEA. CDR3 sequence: CASSLGAGADYGYTF. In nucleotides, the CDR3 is TGTGCCAGCAGCTTAGGGGCAGGGGCGGACTATGGCTACACCTTC.

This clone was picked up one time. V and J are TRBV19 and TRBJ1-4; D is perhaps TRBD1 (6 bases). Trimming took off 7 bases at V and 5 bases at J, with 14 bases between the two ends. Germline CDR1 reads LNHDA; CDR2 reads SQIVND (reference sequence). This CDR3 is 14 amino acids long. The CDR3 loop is CASNTDSGNEKLFF. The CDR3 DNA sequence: TGTGCCAGTAACACGGACAGTGGGAATGAAAAACTGTTTTTT.

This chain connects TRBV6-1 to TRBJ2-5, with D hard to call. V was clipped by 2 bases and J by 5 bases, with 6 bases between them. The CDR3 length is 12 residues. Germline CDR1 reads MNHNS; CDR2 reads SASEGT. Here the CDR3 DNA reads TGTGCCAGCAGTGAAAGGCGGGAGACCCAGTACTTC. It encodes CASSERRETQYF.

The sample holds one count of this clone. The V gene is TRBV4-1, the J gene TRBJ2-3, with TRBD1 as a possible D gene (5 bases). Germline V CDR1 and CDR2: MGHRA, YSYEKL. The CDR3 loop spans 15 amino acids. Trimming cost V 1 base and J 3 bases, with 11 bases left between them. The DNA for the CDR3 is TGCGCCAGCAGCCAAGGGGTCAGGGAAACAGATACGCAGTATTTT. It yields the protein CASSQGVRETDTQYF.

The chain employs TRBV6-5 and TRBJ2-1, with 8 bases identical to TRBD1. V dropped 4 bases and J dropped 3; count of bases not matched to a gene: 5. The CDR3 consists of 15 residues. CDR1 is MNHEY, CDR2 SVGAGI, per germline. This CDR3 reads CASSSAGTGYNEQFF. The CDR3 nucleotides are TGTGCCAGCAGTTCCGCCGGGACAGGCTACAATGAGCAGTTCTTC.

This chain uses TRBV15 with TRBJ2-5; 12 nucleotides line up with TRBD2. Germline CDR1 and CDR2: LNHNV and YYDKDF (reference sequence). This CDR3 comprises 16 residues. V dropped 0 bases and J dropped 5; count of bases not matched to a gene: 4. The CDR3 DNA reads TGTGCCACCAGCAGAGACCGGACTAGCGGGGCTGAGACCCAGTACTTC. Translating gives CATSRDRTSGAETQYF.

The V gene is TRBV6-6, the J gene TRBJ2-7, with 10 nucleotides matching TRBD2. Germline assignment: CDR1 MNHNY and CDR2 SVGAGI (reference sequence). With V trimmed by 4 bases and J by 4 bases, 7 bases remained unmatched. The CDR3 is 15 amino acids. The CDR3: CASSSWTSGRYEQYF. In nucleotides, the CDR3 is TGTGCCAGCAGTTCCTGGACTAGCGGAAGATACGAGCAGTACTTC.

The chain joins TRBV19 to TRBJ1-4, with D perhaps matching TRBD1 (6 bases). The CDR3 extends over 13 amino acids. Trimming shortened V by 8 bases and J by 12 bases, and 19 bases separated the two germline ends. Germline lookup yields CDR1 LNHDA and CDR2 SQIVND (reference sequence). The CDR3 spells CASQQGISAELFF. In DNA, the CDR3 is TGTGCCAGTCAACAGGGAATTTCTGCGGAACTGTTTTTT.

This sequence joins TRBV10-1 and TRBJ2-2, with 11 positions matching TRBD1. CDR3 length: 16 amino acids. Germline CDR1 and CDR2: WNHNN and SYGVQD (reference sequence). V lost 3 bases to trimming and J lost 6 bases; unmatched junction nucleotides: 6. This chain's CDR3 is CASSDSAGQGAGELFF. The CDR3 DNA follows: TGCGCCAGCAGTGATTCAGCGGGACAGGGGGCCGGGGAGCTGTTTTTT.

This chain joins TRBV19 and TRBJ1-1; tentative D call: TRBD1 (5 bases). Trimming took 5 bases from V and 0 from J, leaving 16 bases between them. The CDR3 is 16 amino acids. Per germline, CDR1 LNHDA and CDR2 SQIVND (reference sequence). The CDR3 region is CASSPETETMNTEAFF. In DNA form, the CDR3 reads TGTGCCAGTAGTCCCGAGACAGAAACCATGAACACTGAAGCTTTCTTT.

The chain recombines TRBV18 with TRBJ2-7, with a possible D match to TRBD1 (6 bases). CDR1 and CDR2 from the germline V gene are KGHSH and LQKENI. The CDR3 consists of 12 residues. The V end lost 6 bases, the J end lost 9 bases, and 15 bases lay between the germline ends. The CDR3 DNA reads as TGTGCCAGCTCGCCCGCAGGGGACGGGCAGTACTTC. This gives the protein CASSPAGDGQYF.

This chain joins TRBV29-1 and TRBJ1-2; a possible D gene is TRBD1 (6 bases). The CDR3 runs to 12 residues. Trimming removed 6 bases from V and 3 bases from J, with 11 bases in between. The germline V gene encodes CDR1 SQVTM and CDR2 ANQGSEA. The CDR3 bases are TGCAGCGTCGTACAGGGTGACTATGGCTACACCTTC. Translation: CSVVQGDYGYTF.